The 15 T cell receptor beta chains below come from one sample, sequenced in a study of PD-1 blockade in classical Hodgkin lymphoma (dated by TCRdb to the early 2020s). Per the publication, the time point label means: cycle 4 day 1 (C4D1), after six to seven weeks of nivolumab. Every trial patient had relapsed following autologous stem cell transplantation, and prior brentuximab vedotin exposure was what differed among cohorts A, B and C. The receptor library was made with the immunoSEQ multiplex PCR assay. The table comes from immuneACCESS by way of TCRdb, which keeps in-frame sequences with V and J called. Part of the clones is missing from these tables; in studies checked, under half for an unresolved V gene and the rest for unknown reasons. For this sample there are about 94,000 clones; 85% to 95% appear just once. The ten largest clones capture roughly 2% of the sample. Sample: peripheral blood mononuclear cells (PBMCs), taken before the fourth cycle of nivolumab. The receptors were sampled from a human donor with classical Hodgkin lymphoma.

This clone was counted a single time. The chain employs TRBV28 and TRBJ2-7, with D perhaps given as TRBD1 or TRBD2 (5 bases each). Germline CDR1 and CDR2: MDHEN and SYDVKM. V was shortened by 7 bases and J by 0 bases, with 16 bases between the two germline ends. The CDR3 length is 15 residues. As DNA, the CDR3 is TGTGCCAGCAAAATCCGGGACGCCGTCTCCTACGAGCAGTACTTC. Translating gives CASKIRDAVSYEQYF. The full variable domain, in which reference TRBV28 and TRBJ2-7 provide the parts outside the CDR3, is DVKVTQSSRYLVKRTGEKVFLECVQDMDHENMFWYRQDPGLGLRLIYFSYDVKMKEKGDIPEGYSVSREKKERFSLILESASTNQTSMYLCASKIRDAVSYEQYFGPGTRLTVT.

The chain joins TRBV4-1 to TRBJ2-7; weak D call: TRBD2 (5 bases). Germline assignment: CDR1 MGHRA and CDR2 YSYEKL. V shed 8 bases and J shed 0 bases, with 17 bases lying between them. The CDR3 consists of 15 residues. In DNA, the CDR3 is TGCGCCAGCTCCTCGGACTTCCTGAGCTCCTACGAGCAGTACTTC. Amino acid sequence: CASSSDFLSSYEQYF.

The CDR3 DNA sequence: TGCGCCAGCAGCCAAGATCGGGGGCAGAGTGAAAAACTGTTTTTT. Its translation is CASSQDRGQSEKLFF. J is TRBJ1-4 and V is TRBV4-1, with D possibly matching TRBD1 (6 bases). With 0 bases removed from V and 7 bases from J, the gap between germline ends came to 12 bases. This CDR3 spans 15 amino acids. Germline loops: CDR1 MGHRA, CDR2 YSYEKL.

The rearrangement links TRBV14 to TRBJ2-1; D unclear. Germline assignment: CDR1 SGHDN and CDR2 FVKESK. The CDR3 has 12 residues. V was pared by 3 bases and J by 8 bases, with 8 bases between. The CDR3 reads CASSQPFDEQFF. The CDR3 nucleotides are TGTGCCAGCAGCCAGCCCTTCGATGAGCAGTTCTTC. The full variable domain, its missing parts supplied by reference TRBV14 and TRBJ2-1, is EAGVTQFPSHSVIEKGQTVTLRCDPISGHDNLYWYRRVMGKEIKFLLHFVKESKQDESGMPNNRFLAERTGGTYSTLKVQPAELEDSGVYFCASSQPFDEQFFGPGTRLTVL.

The chain employs TRBV2 and TRBJ2-7; 11 bases line up with TRBD2. The CDR3 consists of 12 residues. The V segment lost 6 bases and the J segment 5 bases; nucleotides outside the gene matches: 0. From germline, CDR1 is SNHLY and CDR2 FYNNEI. The CDR3 reads CASRLAGDEQYF. CDR3 nucleotides: TGTGCCAGCAGACTAGCGGGAGACGAGCAGTACTTC.

The table lists this clone with a count of one. The chain couples TRBV9 to TRBJ2-3; D possibly corresponds to TRBD2 (6 bases). The V end lost 4 bases, the J end lost 0 bases, and 12 bases lay between the germline ends. Germline CDR1 is SGDLS and CDR2 is YYNGEE. The CDR3 has 15 amino acids. For the CDR3, the DNA is TGTGCCAGCAGCAAAGGAGGGTCTAGCACAGATACGCAGTATTTT. The encoded protein is CASSKGGSSTDTQYF.

CDR3 in DNA: TGTGCCAGCAGTGCTAGCATCGACAGGGTGGCCAAAAACATTCAGTACTTC. It specifies CASSASIDRVAKNIQYF. The chain joins TRBV6-1 to TRBJ2-4; TRBD1 matches at 7 bases. The V gene's germline CDR1 is MNHNS and CDR2 SASEGT. Trimming removed 4 bases from V and 1 base from J; junction bases left unmatched: 10. This CDR3 has 17 residues.

This clone was detected only once. The CDR3 reads CASSLTSGSLGDQYF. The CDR3 nucleotides are TGTGCCAGCAGCCTCACTAGCGGGAGCCTGGGGGACCAGTACTTC. This chain links TRBV4-2 with TRBJ2-5, with 11 bases aligning to TRBD2. Germline values: CDR1 LGHNA, CDR2 YNFKEQ. This CDR3 comprises 15 residues. Trimming at V came to 4 bases and at J to 10 bases, leaving 11 bases not matched to a gene.

V gene TRBV28 combines with J gene TRBJ1-1; D not resolved. V dropped 1 base and J dropped 7 bases, with 10 bases sitting between them. The germline V gene has CDR1 MDHEN and CDR2 SYDVKM. The CDR3 runs to 13 residues. The CDR3 DNA reads TGTGCCAGCAGTTTATTAGGGAATGGTGAAGCTTTCTTT. This codes for CASSLLGNGEAFF.

This clone was detected only once. The chain combines TRBV27 with TRBJ2-5; unclear D gene. Germline-derived CDR1 and CDR2 are MNHEY and SMNVEV (reference sequence). V was clipped by 2 bases and J by 5 bases, with 15 bases between them. The CDR3 consists of 15 residues. In nucleotides, the CDR3 is TGTGCCAGCAGTTTAGTGGCGGCAGTTTGGGAGACCCAGTACTTC. It encodes CASSLVAAVWETQYF.

The chain carries TRBV4-1 and TRBJ2-7; D gene ambiguous. This CDR3 contains 14 residues. V was shortened by 1 base and J by 3 bases, with 10 bases between the two germline ends. Germline loops: CDR1 MGHRA, CDR2 YSYEKL. The DNA of the CDR3 is TGCGCCAGCAGCCAAGGGCTGGGAAACTACGAGCAGTACTTC. It encodes CASSQGLGNYEQYF.

This clone appeared a few times. The chain carries TRBV28 and TRBJ2-7; 14 bases are a match to TRBD2. V lost 3 bases and J lost 2; bases outside the gene matches: 6. This CDR3 contains 17 residues. The germline gives CDR1 MDHEN, CDR2 SYDVKM. CDR3 in amino acids: CASSLGGLAGATYEQYF. CDR3 in DNA: TGTGCCAGCAGTTTGGGGGGACTAGCGGGAGCGACCTACGAGCAGTACTTC.

The chain couples TRBV4-1 to TRBJ2-1; D gene ambiguous. V gave up 1 base and J gave up 6 bases, with 4 bases separating them. The CDR3 has 12 residues. Germline CDR1 reads MGHRA; CDR2 reads YSYEKL. DNA for the CDR3: TGCGCCAGCAGCCAAGTCGGCAATGAGCAGTTCTTC. The encoded protein is CASSQVGNEQFF.

This chain uses TRBV7-2 with TRBJ2-5; 7 bases are a match to TRBD1. There are 13 residues in the CDR3. Germline V CDR1 and CDR2: SGHTA, FQGNSA. J lost 2 bases, V lost 5 bases, and 2 bases had no gene match. The CDR3 coding sequence is TGTGCCAGCAGCCGGGACAGTCAAGAGACCCAGTACTTC. Translating it yields CASSRDSQETQYF.

The genes are TRBV10-3 and TRBJ2-3; either TRBD1 or TRBD2 may fit D (5 bases each). V was trimmed by 10 bases and J by 5 bases, leaving 25 bases between them. This CDR3 has 16 residues. Germline V gives CDR1 ENHRY, CDR2 SYGVKD. The CDR3 DNA reads TGTGCCAGCCAGCCCTGGGACCAAGCCCGAGGAGATACGCAGTATTTT. Translation gives CASQPWDQARGDTQYF.